This T cell receptor (beta chain) was captured by sequencing in a study of T cell repertoires in cytomegalovirus infection. CDR1 and CDR2 (germline): MDHEN, SYDVKM. The CDR3 is made up of 14 amino acids. V shed 5 bases and J shed 3 bases, with 14 bases lying between them. TCRdb reanalysed the reads using MiXCR and keeps one entry per CDR3 protein. This table has about 160,000 distinct CDR3 sequences, over 15% appearing once. As regards this clonotype: Its specificity is not known.

General observations from the study: Cumulative frequency of public TCR beta families picked out carriers of CMV plus the relevant HLA. CMV-specific TCR beta clonotypes restricted by HLA-C dominated the ex vivo response.

The V gene is TRBV28, the J gene TRBJ2-7; D ambiguous. What was sequenced was CD8+ T cells from PBMCs. The sequence derives from a human donor in good health (CMV status not recorded). Some clones in this sample may be carry-over from other donors' samples. The CDR3 protein is CASSPNIRVYEQYF. CDR3 sequence (DNA): TGTGCCAGCAGTCCTAATATTAGAGTCTACGAGCAGTACTTC.